This TCR beta chain came from a study of T cell changes during pregnancy in multiple sclerosis. CDR1 MNHEY and CDR2 SVGAGI come from the germline V gene. The germline V and J ends were trimmed by 0 bases and 12 bases, with 15 bases remaining between them. This CDR3 region has 14 residues. Repertoires were generated with immunoSEQ multiplex PCR, while TCRdb's copy carries only in-frame clones and drops some. This table has roughly 26,000 clones, approximately 92% appearing once. The TCR originated in a female donor with multiple sclerosis, enrolled in a pregnancy study. The chain has TRBV6-5 and TRBJ2-1; D might be TRBD2 (5 bases). The material sequenced was CD8+ T cells from peripheral blood mononuclear cells, taken in the second trimester of pregnancy. The CDR3 here is CASSYSMPAEGQFF. The CDR3 region has the DNA TGTGCCAGCAGTTACTCGATGCCGGCAGAGGGGCAGTTCTTC.